What follows describes a single T cell receptor beta chain. This clone was seen a single time. Its recognized antigen is unknown. No base quality information exists; no much larger clone differs at one position. The immunoSEQ Assay, a bias-controlled multiplex PCR, was used to amplify TCRbeta CDR3 regions from genomic DNA. The published analysis was carried out like this. The number of nucleated cells in each sample was estimated from the amplification of reference gene primers within the assay. To quantify the absolute abundance of each unique TCRbeta CDR3 rearrangement, sequence reads were collapsed and filtered. For each sample, productive Simpson clonality was calculated as the square root of Simpson's diversity index over productive rearrangements. Sourced from immuneACCESS, this table was stored by TCRdb with only in-frame sequences that have V and J called. A share of the clones is absent; for the studies checked, an unresolved V gene accounts for under half, and the remainder has no known explanation. For V, J and clone size, that table is used; D and trimming come from the DNA. The sample profile shows approximately 250,000 clones; around 80% of them were found once. The ten largest clones capture about 1.5% of the sample.

This specimen comes from a study of blood T cell repertoires in COVID-19 (dated by TCRdb to the early 2020s). About the study as a whole: Collaborator samples came from the United States, Italy and Spain and covered acute and convalescent phases of COVID-19. The prospective study material was composed of cDNA or gDNA derived from T cells, B-cell-depleted T cells, or PBMCs. Deeply sampled blood TCRbeta repertoires from subjects exposed to, actively infected with, or recovered from COVID-19 were included in the dataset. The repertoires were made available in a free public database intended to serve as a resource for research on the immune response to SARS-CoV-2. The samples were drawn from the first 160 participants of the ongoing ImmuneRACE study and from over 950 subjects provided by 6 global collaborators. Sample metadata almost always included a de-identified subject ID, COVID-19 status, age in years and sex. Where available, HLA class I and class II types were taken from metadata supplied by the sample provider and were not determined by assay-based typing. The paper as a whole reports these results and caveats: Clinical and demographic metadata were provided uncurated, with the amount varying by source and participant.

From cysteine to phenylalanine, the CDR3 is 18 amino acids long. Here the CDR3 DNA is all that survives: 54 bases in frame from base 1. CDR1 and CDR2 were assigned from the germline V gene as MNHEY and SVGEGT. V is pared back by 0 bases and J by 1 base, with 16 bases lying between the germline termini. Another Seattle source contributed samples from volunteer blood donors who had recovered from COVID-19. Whole blood was collected in K2EDTA tubes by collaborating institutions according to the institutions' own protocols. Collaborator samples were shipped for TCRbeta analysis as frozen whole blood, isolated PBMCs, or DNA extracted from either sample type.

Sequenced material: peripheral blood. The chain couples TRBV6-2 or TRBV6-3 to TRBJ1-3, with no confident D gene call. The origin of this receptor is a woman in her 40s who had recovered from COVID-19. The DNA sequence is as follows: TGTGCCAGCAGTTACTCTTTTCTTTTCCCGGGATCTGGAAACACCATATATTTT. This codes for CASSYSFLFPGSGNTIYF.